Below are 20 T cell receptor beta chains sequenced from a single sample in a study of T cell clonotyping in hematopoietic cell transplantation. Sequencing was performed with immunoSEQ multiplex PCR; in TCRdb, only in-frame clones are kept and a portion is missing. Counted here are about 17,000 clones, around nine tenths occurring once; the ten biggest clones make up about 5.7%. The material sequenced was peripheral blood mononuclear cells. The receptors derive from a man aged 35 to 55 in good health. Some clones in this sample may be carry-over from other donors' samples.

The J gene is TRBJ2-6, the V gene TRBV6-5; unclear D gene. Germline-derived CDR1 and CDR2 are MNHEY and SVGAGI. Deletions cut 6 bases from V and 1 base from J, with 4 bases between. The CDR3 is 13 amino acids. CDR3 amino acids: CASSESGANVLTF. CDR3 nucleotide sequence: TGTGCCAGCAGCGAGTCTGGGGCCAACGTCCTGACTTTC.

The table lists this clone with a count of one. The chain couples TRBV27 to TRBJ2-7; no reliable D call. The CDR3 has 13 residues. Trimming stripped 8 bases from V and 6 bases from J, with 17 bases between. Germline V gene data show CDR1 as MNHEY and CDR2 as SMNVEV (reference sequence). This CDR3 reads CASQMGSPGEQYF. The CDR3 nucleotides read TGTGCCAGCCAGATGGGGTCCCCCGGCGAGCAGTACTTC.

V usage is TRBV27 and J usage is TRBJ1-5, with TRBD1 identical over 9 bases. The CDR3 covers 13 residues. Germline assignment: CDR1 MNHEY and CDR2 SMNVEV (reference sequence). V trimming: 5 bases; J trimming: 6 bases; junction bases outside the gene matches: 2. CDR3 nucleotide sequence: TGTGCCAGCAGTGACAGGGGGACTCAGCCCCAGCATTTT. It translates to CASSDRGTQPQHF.

The chain is built from TRBV6-5 and TRBJ2-6; D is undetermined. Trimming pared 8 bases from V and 4 bases from J, leaving 12 bases between. This CDR3 comprises 14 residues. Germline CDR1 MNHEY, CDR2 SVGAGI. CDR3 protein: CASSMSWGANVLTF. CDR3 DNA: TGTGCCAGCTCGATGTCCTGGGGGGCCAACGTCCTGACTTTC.

The chain carries TRBV6-1 and TRBJ1-1; no firm D call. This CDR3 spans 15 amino acids. The V end was cut by 0 bases, the J end by 1 base, with 9 bases between. CDR1 and CDR2 (germline): MNHNS, SASEGT. The DNA of the CDR3 is TGTGCCAGCAGTGAAGCGTGGACGGGGAACACTGAAGCTTTCTTT. Encoded protein: CASSEAWTGNTEAFF.

This clone has just one count. This sequence joins TRBV7-3 and TRBJ2-1; 11 nucleotides line up with TRBD2. The J segment lost 7 bases and the V segment lost 5 bases, leaving 10 bases of the junction unmatched. The CDR3 has 16 residues. The germline V gene has CDR1 SGHTA and CDR2 FQGTGA. The DNA for the CDR3 is TGTGCCAGCAGCCCCGCAACTAGCGGGAGACGGAATGAGCAGTTCTTC. Encoded protein: CASSPATSGRRNEQFF.

This chain uses TRBV27 with TRBJ1-1; 8 bases are shared with TRBD1. Germline loops: CDR1 MNHEY, CDR2 SMNVEV (reference sequence). J lost 1 base, V lost 4 bases, and 5 bases had no gene match. The CDR3 loop spans 15 amino acids. The CDR3 coding sequence is TGTGCCAGCAGTTCATCCGGGACAGGGAACACTGAAGCTTTCTTT. Amino acid sequence: CASSSSGTGNTEAFF.

CDR3 nucleotide sequence: TGTGCCAGTATACAGGGGGCGAAGGGAAACACCATATATTTT. Residues: CASIQGAKGNTIYF. The chain couples TRBV11-2 to TRBJ1-3; 9 bases map to TRBD1. Germline V gives CDR1 SGHAT, CDR2 FQNNGV. V was pared by 9 bases and J by 4 bases, with 7 bases of the junction left unmatched. CDR3 length equals 14 residues.

The J gene is TRBJ2-7, the V gene TRBV4-3; D unclear. The CDR3 length is 19 residues. V was shortened by 0 bases and J by 4 bases, with 25 bases between the two germline ends. Germline-derived CDR1 and CDR2 are LGHNA and YSLEER. The CDR3 loop reads CASSQDRNDVSSSRYEQYF. The CDR3, as DNA: TGCGCCAGCAGCCAAGACAGGAATGACGTTAGTTCGAGTCGATACGAGCAGTACTTC.

The chain has TRBV29-1 and TRBJ1-2, with 9 bases that match TRBD1. The CDR3 loop spans 13 amino acids. Trimming at V came to 6 bases and at J to 2 bases, leaving 4 bases not matched to a gene. Germline V CDR1 and CDR2: SQVTM, ANQGSEA. The CDR3 nucleotides are TGCAGCGTGGGACAGGGCCTGAACTATGGCTACACCTTC. Residues: CSVGQGLNYGYTF.

The chain joins TRBV28 to TRBJ2-7, with D possibly matching TRBD2 (5 bases). With 5 bases removed from V and 2 bases from J, the gap between germline ends came to 13 bases. This CDR3 is 14 amino acids long. Looked up from germline, CDR1 is MDHEN and CDR2 is SYDVKM. CDR3 DNA: TGTGCCAGCAGTCCCTTGACCGGGACCTACGAGCAGTACTTC. Translating it yields CASSPLTGTYEQYF.

This clone showed up just once. The V and J genes are TRBV5-4 and TRBJ2-7; D is unresolved. V dropped 6 bases and J dropped 3 bases, with 19 bases sitting between them. The CDR3 runs 15 residues. Germline CDR1 SGHNT, CDR2 YYREEE (reference sequence). The CDR3 bases are TGTGCCAGCAAGATCGGACCCGAACCCTACTACGAGCAGTACTTC. This gives the protein CASKIGPEPYYEQYF.

The chain has TRBV9 and TRBJ1-5, with 8 bases identical to TRBD1. J gave up 6 bases and V 4 bases, and 6 bases lay outside the gene matches. Germline lookup yields CDR1 SGDLS and CDR2 YYNGEE. This CDR3 region has 14 residues. The CDR3, as DNA: TGTGCCAGCAGCCCGGGACAGGTCTCTCAGCCCCAGCATTTT. This gives the protein CASSPGQVSQPQHF.

This clone occurred once. The chain employs TRBV5-8 and TRBJ1-3, with 7 nucleotides matching TRBD1. The CDR3 is 15 amino acids. From germline, CDR1 is SGHTS and CDR2 YDEGEE. V dropped 2 bases and J dropped 1; count of bases not matched to a gene: 3. The CDR3 coding sequence is TGTGCCAGCAGCTTTAGGGGGCGATCTGGAAACACCATATATTTT. Encoded protein: CASSFRGRSGNTIYF.

The V call is TRBV2, the J call TRBJ2-2; D not resolved. The CDR3 is made up of 13 amino acids. V lost 4 bases and J 1 base, leaving 4 bases between the germline ends. The germline gives CDR1 SNHLY, CDR2 FYNNEI. CDR3 in amino acids: CASSGGNTGELFF. As DNA, the CDR3 is TGTGCCAGCAGTGGGGGGAACACCGGGGAGCTGTTTTTT.

The chain couples TRBV5-4 to TRBJ2-6; no clear D. The CDR3 runs 13 residues. Germline V gene data show CDR1 as SGHNT and CDR2 as YYREEE (reference sequence). Trimming cost V 0 bases and J 7 bases, with 5 bases left between them. CDR3 sequence: CASSLVGANVLTF. CDR3 bases: TGTGCCAGCAGCTTGGTTGGAGCCAACGTCCTGACTTTC.

This chain connects TRBV19 to TRBJ2-7; 8 positions agree with TRBD2. Germline V gene data show CDR1 as LNHDA and CDR2 as SQIVND (reference sequence). V lost 3 bases to trimming and J lost 4 bases; unmatched junction nucleotides: 8. The CDR3 is made up of 15 amino acids. The CDR3 sequence is CASSIGLAGSYEQYF. CDR3 in DNA: TGTGCCAGTAGTATTGGCCTAGCGGGTTCTTACGAGCAGTACTTC.

This sequence joins TRBV21-1 and TRBJ1-6. TRBV21-1 is a listed pseudogene. This CDR3 spans 15 amino acids. This CDR3 is CASSSGADPNSPLHF. As DNA, the CDR3 is TGTGCCAGCAGTTCCGGCGCAGACCCAAATTCCCCCCTCCACTTT.

The chain couples TRBV20-1 to TRBJ2-7; either TRBD1 or TRBD2 may fit D (5 bases each). The CDR3 length is 11 residues. V lost 6 bases and J lost 6, with 12 bases in between. Germline CDR1 reads DFQATT; CDR2 reads SNEGSKA (reference sequence). The CDR3 sequence: CSANRGPEQYF. DNA for the CDR3: TGCAGTGCAAATCGGGGCCCCGAGCAGTACTTC.

CDR3: CSVGRGKGQYF. The CDR3 DNA sequence: TGCAGCGTTGGACGGGGGAAAGGGCAGTACTTC. The rearrangement links TRBV29-1 to TRBJ2-7, with D tentatively TRBD2 (6 bases). The V end lost 4 bases, the J end lost 9 bases, and 13 bases lay between the germline ends. The CDR3 loop spans 11 amino acids. Germline lookup yields CDR1 SQVTM and CDR2 ANQGSEA.